These 20 T cell receptor beta chains share one sample of origin, sequenced in a study of blood T cell repertoires in COVID-19. The data were produced by immunoSEQ multiplex PCR, yet TCRdb's version contains in-frame clones alone and is incomplete. The sample yields about 130,000 clones, around 73% seen once. The source material was peripheral blood. The receptors were gathered from a man between 60 and 70 years old who had recovered from COVID-19.

This clone was found a few times. The rearrangement uses TRBV27 and TRBJ2-2; TRBD2 agrees at 7 bases. Germline V gives CDR1 MNHEY, CDR2 SMNVEV (reference sequence). This CDR3 region has 16 residues. With V trimmed by 8 bases and J by 6 bases, 15 bases remained unmatched. CDR3: CASQRYVSSGAGELFF. The CDR3 DNA is TGTGCCAGCCAAAGGTATGTGTCTAGCGGTGCCGGGGAGCTGTTTTTT.

V usage is TRBV28 and J usage is TRBJ1-2, with a tentative D call TRBD1 (5 bases). The germline V and J ends were trimmed by 9 bases and 7 bases, with 18 bases remaining between them. From germline, CDR1 is MDHEN and CDR2 SYDVKM. CDR3 length: 13 amino acids. The CDR3 spells CASRLGGGFGYTF. Written as DNA, the CDR3 is TGTGCCAGTCGCTTGGGCGGGGGATTTGGCTACACCTTC.

The CDR3 loop reads CSASLSGGRYEQYF. For the CDR3, the DNA is TGCAGTGCTAGTCTAAGCGGGGGGAGGTACGAGCAGTACTTC. The chain has TRBV20-1 and TRBJ2-7, with 9 bases matching TRBD2. Germline loops: CDR1 DFQATT, CDR2 SNEGSKA (reference sequence). The V and J ends lost 3 bases and 4 bases, in that order; junction bases with no gene match: 7. This CDR3 contains 14 residues.

The chain joins TRBV12-3 or TRBV12-4 to TRBJ1-1; TRBD1 is a possible D gene (6 bases). CDR3 length equals 13 residues. V lost 5 bases, J lost 5 bases, and 12 bases lay in between. CDR3 amino acids: CASSATGRTEAFF. Here the CDR3 DNA reads TGTGCCAGCAGTGCCACAGGGAGAACTGAAGCTTTCTTT.

This clone has just a few counts. The chain couples TRBV6-6 to TRBJ2-3, with TRBD2 identical over 8 bases. Germline V lookup: CDR1 MNHNY, CDR2 SVGAGI (reference sequence). This CDR3 region has 14 residues. V dropped 8 bases and J dropped 4; count of bases not matched to a gene: 8. CDR3 sequence (DNA): TGTGCCAGCTCGGGGGGGGCCGGCGCAGATACGCAGTATTTT. Its protein is CASSGGAGADTQYF.

The rearrangement joins TRBV5-1 to TRBJ2-7; tentative D call: TRBD2 (5 bases). Trimming pared 4 bases from V and 0 bases from J, leaving 14 bases between. Germline loops: CDR1 SGHRS, CDR2 YFSETQ. The CDR3 contains 15 residues. Written as DNA, the CDR3 is TGCGCCAGCAGCCCTACCACTAGGACCTCCTACGAGCAGTACTTC. Protein product: CASSPTTRTSYEQYF.

This rearrangement joins TRBV30 to TRBJ2-1, with TRBD2 identical over 7 bases. J gave up 4 bases and V 8 bases, and 8 bases lay outside the gene matches. The germline gives CDR1 GTSNPN, CDR2 SVGIG (reference sequence). This CDR3 has 13 residues. In DNA form, the CDR3 reads TGTGCCCTAGAGGCGGGAGCTTACAATGAGCAGTTCTTC. It is translated as CALEAGAYNEQFF.

This clone was counted many times. The CDR3 loop reads CASRQGSNTGELFF. Written as DNA, the CDR3 is TGTGCCAGCCGACAGGGTTCGAACACCGGGGAGCTGTTTTTT. The genes are TRBV10-3 and TRBJ2-2, with 7 bases matching TRBD1. The germline V gene encodes CDR1 ENHRY and CDR2 SYGVKD. With 10 bases clipped from V and 0 bases from J, the junction kept 5 bases outside the gene matches. The CDR3 spans 14 residues.

The chain couples TRBV6-5 to TRBJ1-2, with 7 positions matching TRBD1. With V trimmed by 4 bases and J by 6 bases, 2 bases remained unmatched. Germline V gene data show CDR1 as MNHEY and CDR2 as SVGAGI. The CDR3 is 12 amino acids. Written as DNA, the CDR3 is TGTGCCAGCAGTTCTACAGGGGATGGCTACACCTTC. Its translation: CASSSTGDGYTF.

The chain links TRBV28 to TRBJ2-5; TRBD1 matches at 10 bases. CDR3 length: 14 amino acids. The J segment lost 4 bases and the V segment lost 3 bases, leaving 2 bases of the junction unmatched. The germline CDR1 and CDR2 sequences are MDHEN and SYDVKM. The CDR3 DNA reads TGTGCCAGCAGTTTGACAGGGGGCAGAGAGACCCAGTACTTC. The encoded protein is CASSLTGGRETQYF.

This clone was counted only a few times. V gene TRBV19 combines with J gene TRBJ2-1; 7 positions match TRBD2. Per germline, CDR1 LNHDA and CDR2 SQIVND (reference sequence). Trimming at V came to 1 base and at J to 8 bases, leaving 5 bases not matched to a gene. The CDR3 sequence is 14 residues long. CDR3: CASSIGLARDEQFF. CDR3 DNA: TGTGCCAGTAGTATAGGACTAGCCAGGGATGAGCAGTTCTTC. Supplemented by reference TRBV19 and TRBJ2-1, the full variable domain reads DGGITQSPKYLFRKEGQNVTLSCEQNLNHDAMYWYRQDPGQGLRLIYYSQIVNDFQKGDIAEGYSVSREKKESFPLTVTSAQKNPTAFYLCASSIGLARDEQFFGPGTRLTVL.

The V call is TRBV11-3, the J call TRBJ2-1; 7 nucleotides match TRBD2. Germline trimming cut 0 bases from V and 1 base from J; bases unmatched to any gene: 3. The length of the CDR3 is 16 residues. CDR1 is SGHNT, CDR2 YENEEA, per germline. The CDR3 spells CASSLDGAGSYNEQFF. CDR3 DNA: TGTGCCAGCAGCTTAGATGGAGCGGGGTCCTACAATGAGCAGTTCTTC.

The rearrangement joins TRBV15 to TRBJ2-7, with D possibly TRBD1 on 6 matching bases. The ends were cut back, 0 bases at V and 7 bases at J, with 16 bases in the middle. Germline V gives CDR1 LNHNV, CDR2 YYDKDF (reference sequence). The length of the CDR3 is 15 residues. CDR3 sequence: CATSREYRDTKEQYF. CDR3 nucleotide sequence: TGTGCCACCAGCAGAGAATACCGGGACACGAAGGAGCAGTACTTC.

This sequence joins TRBV5-1 and TRBJ1-1; the D gene is possibly TRBD1 (5 bases). The CDR3 is made up of 15 amino acids. Looked up from germline, CDR1 is SGHRS and CDR2 is YFSETQ. The V end was cut by 0 bases, the J end by 3 bases, with 12 bases between. In DNA, the CDR3 is TGCGCCAGCAGCTTGGGGGGCGCGGGGTACACTGAAGCTTTCTTT. Its translation is CASSLGGAGYTEAFF.

The rearrangement joins TRBV28 to TRBJ2-3, with D maybe TRBD2 (5 bases). The V and J ends lost 4 bases and 3 bases respectively, with 17 bases between them. There are 16 residues in the CDR3. Germline CDR1 is MDHEN and CDR2 is SYDVKM. CDR3: CASSSPRGIATDTQYF. The CDR3 nucleotides are TGTGCCAGCAGTTCGCCTCGGGGTATAGCGACAGATACGCAGTATTTT.

This chain connects TRBV27 to TRBJ1-4, with 11 bases matching TRBD1. Losses at the gene ends were 6 bases for V and 11 bases for J; bases not matched to a gene: 8. The germline V gene encodes CDR1 MNHEY and CDR2 SMNVEV (reference sequence). This CDR3 is 14 amino acids long. CDR3 sequence: CASSRGQGALKLFF. The DNA for the CDR3 is TGTGCCAGCAGCCGAGGACAGGGGGCTTTGAAACTGTTTTTT.

In this sample, this clone turned up a few times. This chain uses TRBV19 with TRBJ2-5; TRBD2 matches 11 bases. This CDR3 contains 15 residues. In germline, CDR1 is LNHDA, CDR2 SQIVND (reference sequence). V shed 5 bases and J 7 bases; nucleotides not matched to a gene: 9. The CDR3 DNA is TGTGCCAGTAGTGCCTATAGCGGGGGGGCCGGGACCCAGTACTTC. Translating it yields CASSAYSGGAGTQYF.

This chain uses TRBV18 with TRBJ2-3, with TRBD2 matching 9 bases. CDR1 and CDR2 from the germline V gene are KGHSH and LQKENI. With 3 bases clipped from V and 2 bases from J, the junction kept 6 bases outside the gene matches. The CDR3 totals 16 residues. CDR3 residues: CASSPAGGMNTDTQYF. The DNA for the CDR3 is TGTGCCAGCTCACCCGCGGGAGGGATGAACACAGATACGCAGTATTTT.

The chain combines TRBV4-2 with TRBJ2-7; TRBD2 agrees at 10 bases. V was pared by 5 bases and J by 2 bases, with 9 bases of the junction left unmatched. CDR3 length equals 16 residues. Germline V gene sequence: CDR1 LGHNA, CDR2 YNFKEQ. For the CDR3, the DNA is TGTGCCAGCAGCTTTGGACTAGCGGAGTCCGCCTACGAGCAGTACTTC. It encodes CASSFGLAESAYEQYF.

In its sample, this clone was seen once. The rearrangement joins TRBV7-2 to TRBJ1-3; TRBD1 matches 11 bases. The CDR3 extends over 18 amino acids. Looked up from germline, CDR1 is SGHTA and CDR2 is FQGNSA. The V segment lost 1 base and the J segment 0 bases; nucleotides outside the gene matches: 5. Here the CDR3 reads CASSLVAGTGGSGNTIYF. For the CDR3, the DNA is TGTGCCAGCAGCTTAGTTGCCGGGACAGGGGGCTCTGGAAACACCATATATTTT.